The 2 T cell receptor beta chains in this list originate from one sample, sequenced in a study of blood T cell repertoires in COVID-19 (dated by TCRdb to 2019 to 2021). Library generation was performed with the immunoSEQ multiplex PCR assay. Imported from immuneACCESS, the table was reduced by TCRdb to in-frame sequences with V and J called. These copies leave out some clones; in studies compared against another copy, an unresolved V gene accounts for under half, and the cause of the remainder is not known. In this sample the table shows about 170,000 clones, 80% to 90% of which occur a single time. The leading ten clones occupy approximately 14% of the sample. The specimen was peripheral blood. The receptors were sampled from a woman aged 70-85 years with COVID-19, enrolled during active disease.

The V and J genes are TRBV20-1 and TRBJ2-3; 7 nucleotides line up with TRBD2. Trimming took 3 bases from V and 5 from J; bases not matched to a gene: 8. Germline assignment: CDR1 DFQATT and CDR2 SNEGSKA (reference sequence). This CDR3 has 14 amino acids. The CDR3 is CSASKAGEEDTQYF. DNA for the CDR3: TGCAGTGCTAGTAAGGCGGGAGAGGAAGATACGCAGTATTTT.

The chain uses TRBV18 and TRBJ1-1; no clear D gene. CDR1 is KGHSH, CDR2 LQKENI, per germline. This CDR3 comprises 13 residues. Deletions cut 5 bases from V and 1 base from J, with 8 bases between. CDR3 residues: CASSTDTNTEAFF. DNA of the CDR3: TGTGCCAGCTCAACTGACACGAACACTGAAGCTTTCTTT.